This record covers a single T cell receptor beta chain. CDR3 length equals 16 residues. V dropped 1 base and J dropped 1 base, with 13 bases sitting between them. From germline, CDR1 is SEHNR and CDR2 FQNEAQ (reference sequence). The sample belongs to a study of blood T cell repertoires in COVID-19. As originally analysed: Estimation of nucleated cell counts was performed using reference gene primer amplification. Here immunoSEQ multiplex PCR was the method, and the copy in TCRdb shows in-frame clones only, minus some. The D gene and trimming were derived from the DNA, and the V and J assignments and clone size from that table. The sample carries about 120,000 clones, roughly 76% recorded once.

The rearrangement joins TRBV7-9 to TRBJ1-2, with D uncertain. This TCR derives from a human donor in a cohort sampled during active COVID-19. The sample consisted of peripheral blood. The CDR3 DNA follows: TGTGCCAGCAGCTTAGTAGGAGGAGAATTTAACTATGGCTACACCTTC. It encodes CASSLVGGEFNYGYTF.